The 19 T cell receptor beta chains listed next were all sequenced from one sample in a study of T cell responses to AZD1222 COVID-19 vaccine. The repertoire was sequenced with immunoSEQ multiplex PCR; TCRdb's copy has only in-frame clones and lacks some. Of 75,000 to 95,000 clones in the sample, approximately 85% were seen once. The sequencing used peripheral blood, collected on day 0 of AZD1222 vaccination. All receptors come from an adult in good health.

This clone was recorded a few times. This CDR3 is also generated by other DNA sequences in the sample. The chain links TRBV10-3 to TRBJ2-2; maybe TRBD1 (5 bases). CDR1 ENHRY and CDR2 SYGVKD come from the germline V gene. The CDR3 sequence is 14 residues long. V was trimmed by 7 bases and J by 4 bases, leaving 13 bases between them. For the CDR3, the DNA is TGTGCCATCAAGGGAACAGGTGGCACCGGGGAGCTGTTTTTT. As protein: CAIKGTGGTGELFF.

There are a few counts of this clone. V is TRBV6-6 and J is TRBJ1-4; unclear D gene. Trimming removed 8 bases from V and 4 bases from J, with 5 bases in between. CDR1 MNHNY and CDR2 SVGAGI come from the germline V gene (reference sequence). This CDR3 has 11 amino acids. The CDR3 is CASSLNEKLFF. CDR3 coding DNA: TGTGCCAGCTCACTTAATGAAAAACTGTTTTTT.

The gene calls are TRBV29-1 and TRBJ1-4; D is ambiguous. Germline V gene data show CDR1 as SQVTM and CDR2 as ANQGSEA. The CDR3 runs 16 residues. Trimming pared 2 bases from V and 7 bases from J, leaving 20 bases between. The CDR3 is CSVETSRGRLTEKLFF. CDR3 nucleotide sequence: TGCAGCGTTGAAACCAGCCGGGGAAGACTTACTGAAAAACTGTTTTTT. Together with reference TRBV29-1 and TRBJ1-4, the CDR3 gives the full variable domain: SAVISQKPSRDICQRGTSLTIQCQVDSQVTMMFWYRQQPGQSLTLIATANQGSEATYESGFVIDKFPISRPNLTFSTLTVSNMSPEDSSIYLCSVETSRGRLTEKLFFGSGTQLSVL.

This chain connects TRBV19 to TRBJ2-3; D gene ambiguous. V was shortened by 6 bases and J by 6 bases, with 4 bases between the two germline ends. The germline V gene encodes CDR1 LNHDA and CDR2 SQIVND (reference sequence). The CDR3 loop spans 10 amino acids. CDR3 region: CASRWDTQYF. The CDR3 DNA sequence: TGTGCCAGTAGATGGGATACGCAGTATTTT.

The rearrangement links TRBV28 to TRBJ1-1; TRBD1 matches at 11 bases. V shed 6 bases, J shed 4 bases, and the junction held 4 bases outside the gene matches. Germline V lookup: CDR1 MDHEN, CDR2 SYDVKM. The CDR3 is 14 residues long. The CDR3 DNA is TGTGCCAGCAGATGGACAGGGGGCGTCACTGAAGCTTTCTTT. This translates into CASRWTGGVTEAFF.

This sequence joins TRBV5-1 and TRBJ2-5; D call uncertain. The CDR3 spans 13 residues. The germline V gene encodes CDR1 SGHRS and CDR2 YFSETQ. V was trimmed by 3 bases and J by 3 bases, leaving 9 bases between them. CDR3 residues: CASSYPGEETQYF. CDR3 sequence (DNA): TGCGCCAGCAGCTACCCAGGTGAAGAGACCCAGTACTTC.

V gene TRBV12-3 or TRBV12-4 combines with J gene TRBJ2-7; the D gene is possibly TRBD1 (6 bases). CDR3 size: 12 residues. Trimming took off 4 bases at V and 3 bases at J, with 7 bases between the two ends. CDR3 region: CASSWTVYEQYF. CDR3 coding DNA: TGTGCCAGCAGTTGGACAGTCTACGAGCAGTACTTC.

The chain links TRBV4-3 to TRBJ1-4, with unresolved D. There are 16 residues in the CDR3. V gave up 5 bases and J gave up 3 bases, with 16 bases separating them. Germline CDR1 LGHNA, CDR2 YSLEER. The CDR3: CASSSRSGFSNEKLFF. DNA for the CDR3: TGCGCCAGCAGCTCTAGGTCGGGCTTTTCTAATGAAAAACTGTTTTTT.

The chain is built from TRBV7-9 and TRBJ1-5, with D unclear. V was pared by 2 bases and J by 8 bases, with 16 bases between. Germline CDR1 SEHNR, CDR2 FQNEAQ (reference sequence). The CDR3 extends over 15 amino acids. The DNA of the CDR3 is TGTGCCAGCAGCTTACGCGTAGGCCTCGCGGAGCCCCAGCATTTT. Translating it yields CASSLRVGLAEPQHF.

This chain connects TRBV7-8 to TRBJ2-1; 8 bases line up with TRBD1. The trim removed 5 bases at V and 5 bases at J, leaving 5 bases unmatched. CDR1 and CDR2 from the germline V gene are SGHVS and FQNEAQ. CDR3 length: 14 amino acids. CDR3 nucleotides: TGTGCCAGCAGCCTCCGGGACAGGAACAATGAGCAGTTCTTC. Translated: CASSLRDRNNEQFF.

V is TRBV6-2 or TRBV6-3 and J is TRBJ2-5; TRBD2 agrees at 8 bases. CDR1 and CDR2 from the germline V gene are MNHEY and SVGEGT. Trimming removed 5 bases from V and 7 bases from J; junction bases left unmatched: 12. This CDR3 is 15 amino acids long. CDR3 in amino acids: CASSGQTGGPGTQYF. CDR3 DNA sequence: TGTGCCAGCAGTGGACAAACGGGGGGGCCGGGGACCCAGTACTTC.

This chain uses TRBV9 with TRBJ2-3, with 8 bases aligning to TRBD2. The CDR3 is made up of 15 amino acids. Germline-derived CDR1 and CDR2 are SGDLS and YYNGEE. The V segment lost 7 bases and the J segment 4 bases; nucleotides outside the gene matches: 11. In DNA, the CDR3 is TGTGCCAGCGCGGCCGGGACTAGAGTCCCAGATACGCAGTATTTT. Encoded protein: CASAAGTRVPDTQYF.

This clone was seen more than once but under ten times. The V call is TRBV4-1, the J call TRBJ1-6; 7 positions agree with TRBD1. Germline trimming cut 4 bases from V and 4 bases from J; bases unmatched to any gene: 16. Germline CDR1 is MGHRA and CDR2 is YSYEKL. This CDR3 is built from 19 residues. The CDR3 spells CASSRRSRDSLPYNSPLHF. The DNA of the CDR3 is TGCGCCAGCAGCCGAAGATCTAGGGACAGTCTTCCTTATAATTCACCCCTCCACTTT.

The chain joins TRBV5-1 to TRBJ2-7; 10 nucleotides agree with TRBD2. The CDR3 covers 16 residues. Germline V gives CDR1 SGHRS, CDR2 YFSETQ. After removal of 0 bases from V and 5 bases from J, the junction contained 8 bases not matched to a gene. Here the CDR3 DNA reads TGCGCCAGCAGCTTGGCCCAAGCGGGGGGGCTCCACGAGCAGTACTTC. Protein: CASSLAQAGGLHEQYF.

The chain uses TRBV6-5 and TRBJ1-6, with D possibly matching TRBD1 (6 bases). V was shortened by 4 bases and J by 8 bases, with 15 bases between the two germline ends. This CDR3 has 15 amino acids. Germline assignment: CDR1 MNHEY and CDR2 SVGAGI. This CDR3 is CASSFGGNRDSPLHF. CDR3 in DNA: TGTGCCAGCAGTTTCGGGGGGAACAGGGATTCACCCCTCCACTTT.

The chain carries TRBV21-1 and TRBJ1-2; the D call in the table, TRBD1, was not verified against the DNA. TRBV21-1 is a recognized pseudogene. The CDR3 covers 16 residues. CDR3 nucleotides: TGTGCCAGCAGCATTCGAAGGGGGACCCTTAACTATGGCTACACCTTC. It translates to CASSIRRGTLNYGYTF.

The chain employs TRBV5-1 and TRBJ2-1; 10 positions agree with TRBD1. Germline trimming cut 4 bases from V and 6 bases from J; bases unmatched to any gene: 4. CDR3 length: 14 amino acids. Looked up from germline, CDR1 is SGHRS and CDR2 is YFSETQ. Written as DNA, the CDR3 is TGCGCCAGCAGCGGACAGGGGGATCGCAATGAGCAGTTCTTC. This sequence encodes CASSGQGDRNEQFF.

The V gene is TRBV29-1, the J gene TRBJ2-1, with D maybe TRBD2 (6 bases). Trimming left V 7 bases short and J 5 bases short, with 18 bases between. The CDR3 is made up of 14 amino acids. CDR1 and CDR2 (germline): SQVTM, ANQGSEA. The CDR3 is CSATGDRGHNEQFF. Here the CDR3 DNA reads TGCAGCGCCACGGGGGATAGGGGTCACAATGAGCAGTTCTTC.

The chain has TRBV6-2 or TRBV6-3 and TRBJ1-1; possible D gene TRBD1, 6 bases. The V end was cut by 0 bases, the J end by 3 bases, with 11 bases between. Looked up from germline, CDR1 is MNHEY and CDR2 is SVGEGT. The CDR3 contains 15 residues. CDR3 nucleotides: TGTGCCAGCAGTTACTCGAGTAGGGGGGACACTGAAGCTTTCTTT. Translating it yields CASSYSSRGDTEAFF.